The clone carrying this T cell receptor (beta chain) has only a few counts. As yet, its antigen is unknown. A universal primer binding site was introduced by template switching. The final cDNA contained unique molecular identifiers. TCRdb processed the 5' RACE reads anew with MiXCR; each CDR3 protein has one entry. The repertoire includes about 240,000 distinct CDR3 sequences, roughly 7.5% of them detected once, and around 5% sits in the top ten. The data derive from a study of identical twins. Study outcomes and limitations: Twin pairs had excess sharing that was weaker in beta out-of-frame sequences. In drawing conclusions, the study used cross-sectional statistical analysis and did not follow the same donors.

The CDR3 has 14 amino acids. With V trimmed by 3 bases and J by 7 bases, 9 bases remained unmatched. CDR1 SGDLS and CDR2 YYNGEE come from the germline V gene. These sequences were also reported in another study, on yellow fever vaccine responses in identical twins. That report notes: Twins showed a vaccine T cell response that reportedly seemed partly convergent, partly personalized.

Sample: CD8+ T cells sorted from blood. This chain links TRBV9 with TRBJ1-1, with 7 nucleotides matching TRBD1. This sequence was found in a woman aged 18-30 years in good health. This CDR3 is CASSDSGTDNEAFF. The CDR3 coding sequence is TGTGCCAGCAGCGATTCCGGGACAGACAATGAAGCTTTCTTT.